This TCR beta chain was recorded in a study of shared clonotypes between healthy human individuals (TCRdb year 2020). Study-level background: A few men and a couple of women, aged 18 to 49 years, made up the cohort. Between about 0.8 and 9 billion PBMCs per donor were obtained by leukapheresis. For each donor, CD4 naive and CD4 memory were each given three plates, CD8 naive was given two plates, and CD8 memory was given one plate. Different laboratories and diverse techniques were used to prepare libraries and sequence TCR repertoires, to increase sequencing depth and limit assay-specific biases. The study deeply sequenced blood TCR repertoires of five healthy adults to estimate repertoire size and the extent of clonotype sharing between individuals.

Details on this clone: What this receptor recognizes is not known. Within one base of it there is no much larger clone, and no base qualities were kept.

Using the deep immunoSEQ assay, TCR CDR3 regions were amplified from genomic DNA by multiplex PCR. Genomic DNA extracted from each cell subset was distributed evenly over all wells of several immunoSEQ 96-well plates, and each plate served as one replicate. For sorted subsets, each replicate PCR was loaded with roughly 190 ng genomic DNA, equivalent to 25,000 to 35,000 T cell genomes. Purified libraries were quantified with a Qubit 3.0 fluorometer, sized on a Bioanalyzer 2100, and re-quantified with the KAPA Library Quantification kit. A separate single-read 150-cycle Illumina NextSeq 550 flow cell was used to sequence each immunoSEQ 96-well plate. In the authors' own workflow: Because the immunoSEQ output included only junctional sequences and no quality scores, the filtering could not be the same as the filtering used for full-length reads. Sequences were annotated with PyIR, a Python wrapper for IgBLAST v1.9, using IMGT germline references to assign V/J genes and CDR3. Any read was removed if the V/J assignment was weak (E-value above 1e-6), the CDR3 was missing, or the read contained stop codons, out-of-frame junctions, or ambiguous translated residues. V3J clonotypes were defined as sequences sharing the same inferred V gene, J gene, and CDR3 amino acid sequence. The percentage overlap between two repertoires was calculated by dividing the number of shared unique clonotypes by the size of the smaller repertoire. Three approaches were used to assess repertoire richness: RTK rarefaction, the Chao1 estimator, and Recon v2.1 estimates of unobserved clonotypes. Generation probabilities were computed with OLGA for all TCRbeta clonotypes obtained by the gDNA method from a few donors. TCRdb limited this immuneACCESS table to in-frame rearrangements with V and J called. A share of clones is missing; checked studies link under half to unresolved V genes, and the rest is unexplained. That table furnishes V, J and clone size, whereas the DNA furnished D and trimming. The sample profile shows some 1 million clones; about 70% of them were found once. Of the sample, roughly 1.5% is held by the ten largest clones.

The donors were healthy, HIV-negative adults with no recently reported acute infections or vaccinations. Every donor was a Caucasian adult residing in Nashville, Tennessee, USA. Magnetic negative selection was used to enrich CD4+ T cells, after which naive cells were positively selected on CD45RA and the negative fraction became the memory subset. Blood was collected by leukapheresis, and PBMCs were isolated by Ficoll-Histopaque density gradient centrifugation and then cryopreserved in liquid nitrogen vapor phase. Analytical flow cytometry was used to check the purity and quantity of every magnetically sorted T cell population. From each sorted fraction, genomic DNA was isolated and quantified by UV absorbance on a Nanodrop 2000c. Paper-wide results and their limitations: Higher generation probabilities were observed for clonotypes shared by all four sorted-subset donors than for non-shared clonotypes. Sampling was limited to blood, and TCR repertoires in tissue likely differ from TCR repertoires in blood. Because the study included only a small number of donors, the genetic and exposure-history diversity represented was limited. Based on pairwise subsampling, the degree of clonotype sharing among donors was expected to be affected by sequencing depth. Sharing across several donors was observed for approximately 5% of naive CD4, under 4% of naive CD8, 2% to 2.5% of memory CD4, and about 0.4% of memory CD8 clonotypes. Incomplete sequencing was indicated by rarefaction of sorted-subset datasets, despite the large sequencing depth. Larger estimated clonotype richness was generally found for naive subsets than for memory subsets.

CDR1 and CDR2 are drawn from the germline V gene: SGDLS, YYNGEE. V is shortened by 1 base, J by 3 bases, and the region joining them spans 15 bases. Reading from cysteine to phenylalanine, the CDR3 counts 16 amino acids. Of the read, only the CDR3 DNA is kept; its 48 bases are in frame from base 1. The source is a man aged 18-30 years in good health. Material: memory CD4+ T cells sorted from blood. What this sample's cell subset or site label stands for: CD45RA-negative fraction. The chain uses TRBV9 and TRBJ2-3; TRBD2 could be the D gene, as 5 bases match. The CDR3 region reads CASSVLQDSTTDTQYF. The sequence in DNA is TGTGCCAGCAGCGTATTGCAGGACTCTACAACAGATACGCAGTATTTT.